Listed here is a single TCR beta chain. Trimming cost V 3 bases and J 5 bases; bases outside gene matches: 5. The germline V gene encodes CDR1 SGDLS and CDR2 YYNGEE. The CDR3 is 14 residues long. Expressed TCRB transcripts were sequenced because the entire RNA isolate underwent reverse transcription. The data were produced by immunoSEQ multiplex PCR, yet TCRdb's version contains in-frame clones alone and is incomplete. Here the sample spans a few hundred thousand clones, 9.6% being singletons. The sample originates from a study of beta chain features in type 1 diabetes. The sequenced sample consisted of naive CD4+ T cells from blood. This clonotype was sampled from a woman aged 18-30 years in good health. The chain uses TRBV9 and TRBJ2-5; TRBD2 aligns across 9 bases. This CDR3 is CASSALAGFETQYF. CDR3 sequence (DNA): TGTGCCAGCAGCGCCCTAGCGGGGTTTGAGACCCAGTACTTC. Filled out from reference TRBV9 and TRBJ2-5, the complete variable domain reads DSGVTQTPKHLITATGQRVTLRCSPRSGDLSVYWYQQSLDQGLQFLIQYYNGEERAKGNILERFSAQQFPDLHSELNLSSLELGDSALYFCASSALAGFETQYFGPGTRLLVL.